These 31 T cell receptor beta chains originate from one sample sequenced in a study of cytomegalovirus exposure and HLA in healthy donors. PCR was performed using 60 Vbeta and 13 Jbeta primers. TCRdb keeps only in-frame clones here, not all; method: immunoSEQ multiplex PCR. The sample yields approximately 180,000 clones, more than 60% seen once. The material sequenced was PBMCs. All receptors come from a human donor in good health.

The rearrangement joins TRBV4-1 to TRBJ1-2, with 7 bases aligning to TRBD1. The V segment lost 4 bases and the J segment 0 bases; nucleotides outside the gene matches: 11. CDR3 length: 17 residues. Germline V CDR1 and CDR2: MGHRA, YSYEKL. The CDR3 loop reads CASSPSELDRANYGYTF. CDR3 coding DNA: TGCGCCAGCAGCCCAAGTGAACTTGACAGGGCTAACTATGGCTACACCTTC.

This clone came up a few times. V usage is TRBV7-9 and J usage is TRBJ1-5; TRBD1 might be the D (5 bases). Trimming pared 5 bases from V and 0 bases from J, leaving 14 bases between. The germline CDR1 and CDR2 sequences are SEHNR and FQNEAQ (reference sequence). This CDR3 comprises 16 residues. The chain's CDR3 is CASSLQDSYSNQPQHF. The CDR3 bases are TGTGCCAGCAGCCTACAGGATTCCTATAGCAATCAGCCCCAGCATTTT.

There are a few counts of this clone. This chain links TRBV27 with TRBJ1-1, with no clear D. The germline V gene has CDR1 MNHEY and CDR2 SMNVEV (reference sequence). This CDR3 has 11 residues. Deletions cut 8 bases from V and 6 bases from J, with 10 bases between. The CDR3 sequence: CASEGRSEAFF. Here the CDR3 DNA reads TGTGCCAGCGAAGGGAGGTCTGAAGCTTTCTTT.

This clone was found a few times. V usage is TRBV7-3 and J usage is TRBJ1-1; 8 bases match TRBD1. J was trimmed by 2 bases and V by 6 bases; bases with no gene match: 5. Germline V gene sequence: CDR1 SGHTA, CDR2 FQGTGA. This CDR3 comprises 14 residues. CDR3 nucleotide sequence: TGTGCCAGCAGACTGGACAGGGTAAACACTGAAGCTTTCTTT. Translation: CASRLDRVNTEAFF.

The chain joins TRBV7-2 to TRBJ2-7; 10 bases agree with TRBD1. Germline loops: CDR1 SGHTA, CDR2 FQGNSA. After removal of 5 bases from V and 0 bases from J, the junction contained 13 bases not matched to a gene. This CDR3 contains 18 residues. CDR3 residues: CASSDHLLRDRGSYEQYF. The CDR3, as DNA: TGTGCCAGCAGCGACCATCTCCTCCGGGACAGGGGCTCCTACGAGCAGTACTTC.

The chain's CDR3 is CASSLGREGGYTF. The CDR3 DNA sequence: TGTGCCAGCAGTTTAGGCAGGGAAGGTGGCTACACCTTC. The J gene is TRBJ1-2, the V gene TRBV28, with D possibly being TRBD1 (5 bases). CDR1 MDHEN and CDR2 SYDVKM come from the germline V gene. V gave up 2 bases and J gave up 7 bases, with 11 bases separating them. This CDR3 contains 13 residues.

This clone appeared a few times. The chain has TRBV2 and TRBJ2-5; D remains ambiguous. The germline V and J ends were trimmed by 4 bases and 0 bases, with 21 bases remaining between them. Germline V gene data show CDR1 as SNHLY and CDR2 as FYNNEI. The CDR3 sequence is 18 residues long. This chain's CDR3 is CASSVNSKVVGYQETQYF. The DNA of the CDR3 is TGTGCCAGCAGTGTAAATTCTAAGGTCGTGGGCTACCAAGAGACCCAGTACTTC.

This chain uses TRBV12-5 with TRBJ2-7; TRBD1 might be the D (5 bases). There are 16 residues in the CDR3. The germline CDR1 and CDR2 sequences are LGHNT and FRNRAP. V was shortened by 6 bases and J by 3 bases, with 21 bases between the two germline ends. The CDR3 sequence: CASGGLRISDYYEQYF. CDR3 sequence (DNA): TGTGCTAGTGGGGGGCTCAGGATCTCTGATTACTACGAGCAGTACTTC.

CDR3 region: CAWRDTGYEQYF. The CDR3 region has the DNA TGTGCCTGGAGGGACACGGGCTACGAGCAGTACTTC. The rearrangement joins TRBV30 to TRBJ2-7; a weak D match, TRBD1 (5 bases). The CDR3 contains 12 residues. V was clipped by 3 bases and J by 3 bases, with 9 bases between them. CDR1 is GTSNPN, CDR2 SVGIG, per germline (reference sequence). The whole variable domain, filled in from reference TRBV30 and TRBJ2-7, reads SQTIHQWPATLVQPVGSPLSLECTVEGTSNPNLYWYRQAAGRGLQLLFYSVGIGQISSEVPQNLSASRPQDRQFILSSKKLLLSDSGFYLCAWRDTGYEQYFGPGTRLTVT.

V usage is TRBV5-1 and J usage is TRBJ1-5, with 7 bases that match TRBD1. V lost 4 bases, J lost 6 bases, and 4 bases stayed unmatched. CDR3 size: 13 residues. Germline V gene sequence: CDR1 SGHRS, CDR2 YFSETQ. The CDR3 loop is CASSPDRAQPQHF. CDR3 coding DNA: TGCGCCAGCAGCCCCGACAGGGCTCAGCCCCAGCATTTT. The entire variable domain, with the rest obtained from reference TRBV5-1 and TRBJ1-5, is as follows: KAGVTQTPRYLIKTRGQQVTLSCSPISGHRSVSWYQQTPGQGLQFLFEYFSETQRNKGNFPGRFSGRQFSNSRSEMNVSTLELGDSALYLCASSPDRAQPQHFGDGTRLSIL.

This chain links TRBV30 with TRBJ1-1; 7 positions agree with TRBD1. Looked up from germline, CDR1 is GTSNPN and CDR2 is SVGIG (reference sequence). Losses at the gene ends were 2 bases for V and 6 bases for J; bases not matched to a gene: 6. The CDR3 runs to 13 residues. CDR3 bases: TGTGCCTGGAGTTACAGGGGAGGAGCTGAAGCTTTCTTT. Its protein product is CAWSYRGGAEAFF. The full variable domain, rest sourced from reference TRBV30 and TRBJ1-1, is SQTIHQWPATLVQPVGSPLSLECTVEGTSNPNLYWYRQAAGRGLQLLFYSVGIGQISSEVPQNLSASRPQDRQFILSSKKLLLSDSGFYLCAWSYRGGAEAFFGQGTRLTVV.

The V gene is TRBV4-2, the J gene TRBJ1-2; 7 nucleotides agree with TRBD1. CDR1 is LGHNA and CDR2 is YNFKEQ in the germline V gene. After removal of 0 bases from V and 4 bases from J, the junction contained 11 bases not matched to a gene. The CDR3 extends over 17 amino acids. CDR3 coding DNA: TGTGCCAGCAGCCAAGATTTTGGGACAGACGAATTCTATGGCTACACCTTC. It is translated as CASSQDFGTDEFYGYTF.

The CDR3 region is CASRPSVSYEQYF. The CDR3 DNA reads as TGTGCCAGCAGACCTAGTGTCTCCTACGAGCAGTACTTC. V is TRBV7-6 and J is TRBJ2-7, with D hard to call. CDR1 is SGHVS, CDR2 FNYEAQ, per germline. V dropped 6 bases and J dropped 0 bases, with 9 bases sitting between them. This CDR3 has 13 residues. The full variable domain, in which reference TRBV7-6 and TRBJ2-7 provide the parts outside the CDR3, is GAGVSQSPRYKVTKRGQDVALRCDPISGHVSLYWYRQALGQGPEFLTYFNYEAQQDKSGLPNDRFSAERPEGSISTLTIQRTEQRDSAMYRCASRPSVSYEQYFGPGTRLTVT.

The V and J genes are TRBV7-9 and TRBJ2-3; TRBD1 might be the D (5 bases). Germline lookup yields CDR1 SEHNR and CDR2 FQNEAQ (reference sequence). This CDR3 contains 12 residues. V was trimmed by 3 bases and J by 6 bases, leaving 7 bases between them. The CDR3 protein is CASSFSGDTQYF. DNA of the CDR3: TGTGCCAGCAGCTTTTCAGGGGATACGCAGTATTTT.

V and J are TRBV6-1 and TRBJ1-2, with D unresolved. Germline V CDR1 and CDR2: MNHNS, SASEGT. Trimming removed 8 bases from V and 8 bases from J, with 18 bases in between. The CDR3 runs 13 residues. The CDR3 is CASVGDGVGGYTF. The CDR3 nucleotides read TGTGCCAGCGTCGGAGACGGGGTAGGGGGCTACACCTTC.

V is TRBV27 and J is TRBJ2-7, with TRBD1 identical over 9 bases. The length of the CDR3 is 14 residues. V lost 2 bases to trimming and J lost 7 bases; unmatched junction nucleotides: 6. Germline assignment: CDR1 MNHEY and CDR2 SMNVEV (reference sequence). The DNA for the CDR3 is TGTGCCAGCAGTTTAGGGACAGGGATTTGGGAGCAGTACTTC. This sequence encodes CASSLGTGIWEQYF.

This chain connects TRBV29-1 to TRBJ1-4, with 9 bases matching TRBD1. Trimming removed 5 bases from V and 4 bases from J; junction bases left unmatched: 8. Germline-derived CDR1 and CDR2 are SQVTM and ANQGSEA. The CDR3 is 15 residues long. The DNA for the CDR3 is TGCAGCGTTTTCACAGGGGGCTCCGTTAATGAAAAACTGTTTTTT. Protein sequence: CSVFTGGSVNEKLFF.

This chain joins TRBV7-2 and TRBJ2-7; 8 bases align to TRBD2. The ends lost 1 base at V and 0 bases at J; junction bases unmatched: 11. The V gene's germline CDR1 is SGHTA and CDR2 FQGNSA. The CDR3 runs to 18 residues. CDR3 sequence reads: CASSLVAGGQSSSYEQYF. CDR3 nucleotides: TGTGCCAGCAGCTTAGTGGCGGGGGGACAATCGAGCTCCTACGAGCAGTACTTC.

In its sample, this clone was seen a few times. V and J are TRBV4-1 and TRBJ2-7; possibly TRBD2 for D (6 bases). Deletions cut 6 bases from V and 7 bases from J, with 19 bases between. CDR3 length: 14 amino acids. The germline V gene has CDR1 MGHRA and CDR2 YSYEKL. The CDR3 coding sequence is TGCGCCAGCAGATCAATGACCGGGGCGGGGGAGCAGTACTTC. As protein: CASRSMTGAGEQYF.

The chain recombines TRBV2 with TRBJ1-1, with 8 bases fitting TRBD1. V dropped 7 bases and J dropped 6; count of bases not matched to a gene: 7. Germline loops: CDR1 SNHLY, CDR2 FYNNEI. The CDR3 contains 13 residues. The CDR3 DNA sequence: TGTGCCAGCATCCCGGACAGGGACGCTGAAGCTTTCTTT. Protein: CASIPDRDAEAFF.

This chain joins TRBV27 and TRBJ1-4, with a possible D match to TRBD1 (5 bases). CDR1 is MNHEY, CDR2 SMNVEV, per germline (reference sequence). V lost 6 bases, J lost 4 bases, and 9 bases lay in between. This CDR3 contains 13 residues. The CDR3 sequence: CASRRQLNEKLFF. The CDR3 bases are TGTGCCAGCAGGAGACAGCTTAATGAAAAACTGTTTTTT.

V usage is TRBV6-1 and J usage is TRBJ2-2, with D possibly matching TRBD1 (6 bases). Trimming took 6 bases from V and 4 from J, leaving 12 bases between them. The germline V gene has CDR1 MNHNS and CDR2 SASEGT. This CDR3 region has 14 residues. CDR3 sequence (DNA): TGTGCCAGCAGCTCCGGACAGTTCACCGGGGAGCTGTTTTTT. Translating it yields CASSSGQFTGELFF.

The chain has TRBV7-2 and TRBJ2-1, with D perhaps matching TRBD2 (6 bases). Between the trimmed V and J ends, which lost 7 bases and 3 bases, there was a span of 13 bases. Germline V gives CDR1 SGHTA, CDR2 FQGNSA. The CDR3 is 14 residues long. The CDR3 protein is CASIAGTSYNEQFF. CDR3 coding DNA: TGTGCCAGCATTGCGGGAACTAGCTACAATGAGCAGTTCTTC.

The V gene is TRBV5-1, the J gene TRBJ2-2; D call uncertain. V was pared by 4 bases and J by 0 bases, with 10 bases between. CDR1 SGHRS and CDR2 YFSETQ come from the germline V gene. This CDR3 has 15 amino acids. CDR3 loop: CASSRVGANTGELFF. DNA for the CDR3: TGCGCCAGCAGCCGGGTGGGTGCGAACACCGGGGAGCTGTTTTTT.

The rearrangement uses TRBV27 and TRBJ1-5; TRBD1 is a possible D gene (5 bases). V was trimmed by 4 bases and J by 6 bases, leaving 16 bases between them. CDR3 length equals 15 residues. Germline V gives CDR1 MNHEY, CDR2 SMNVEV (reference sequence). CDR3: CASSSGRYRGQPQHF. In nucleotides, the CDR3 is TGTGCCAGCAGTTCCGGACGGTATAGGGGTCAGCCCCAGCATTTT.

The CDR3 nucleotides read TGTGCCAGCAGTTACCGGGAGACCCTGAACACTGAAGCTTTCTTT. The encoded protein is CASSYRETLNTEAFF. The V gene is TRBV2, the J gene TRBJ1-1; D is unresolved. The CDR3 sequence is 15 residues long. The germline V and J ends were trimmed by 5 bases and 0 bases, with 13 bases remaining between them. Per germline, CDR1 SNHLY and CDR2 FYNNEI.

The genes are TRBV6-5 and TRBJ2-7; maybe TRBD1 (5 bases). CDR1 and CDR2 (germline): MNHEY, SVGAGI. The CDR3 extends over 15 amino acids. V gave up 4 bases and J gave up 1 base, with 14 bases separating them. CDR3 amino acids: CASSSPGMGSYEQYF. CDR3 sequence (DNA): TGTGCCAGCAGTTCCCCAGGGATGGGGTCCTACGAGCAGTACTTC.

This rearrangement joins TRBV6-5 to TRBJ1-2; TRBD1 matches 8 bases. Unmatched junction bases numbered 11, after V lost 0 bases and J lost 14 bases. Germline assignment: CDR1 MNHEY and CDR2 SVGAGI. The CDR3 is 14 residues long. The CDR3 protein is CASSYSKDRVRVTF. The CDR3 DNA is TGTGCCAGCAGTTACTCTAAGGACAGGGTGAGAGTAACCTTC.

Comments on this clone: A read error may produce the germline difference seen at one junction end. V usage is TRBV4-2 and J usage is TRBJ2-7; 7 bases are a match to TRBD2. The CDR3 runs to 16 residues. Germline V gene lookup returns CDR1 LGHNA and CDR2 YNFKEQ. The CDR3 region is CAGSQDYSGGPNEQYF. Here the CDR3 DNA reads TGTGCCGGCAGCCAAGATTATTCGGGGGGTCCCAACGAGCAGTACTTC.

The table lists this clone with a few counts. V and J are TRBV7-6 and TRBJ2-1, with 7 bases that match TRBD2. The CDR3 spans 14 residues. Germline assignment: CDR1 SGHVS and CDR2 FNYEAQ. J gave up 4 bases and V 6 bases, and 6 bases lay outside the gene matches. The CDR3 sequence: CASSTGGLYNEQFF. CDR3 coding DNA: TGTGCCAGCAGTACCGGGGGGTTGTACAATGAGCAGTTCTTC.

The sample holds a few counts of this clone. The gene calls are TRBV18 and TRBJ1-1, with 7 bases aligning to TRBD1. From germline, CDR1 is KGHSH and CDR2 LQKENI. Trimming took 6 bases from V and 4 from J; bases not matched to a gene: 5. This CDR3 region has 13 residues. CDR3 amino acids: CASSLTGSTEAFF. DNA for the CDR3: TGTGCCAGCTCCTTGACAGGGAGCACTGAAGCTTTCTTT.